A few counts support the clone carrying this T cell receptor beta chain. Trimming pared 8 bases from V and 5 bases from J, leaving 13 bases between. Germline CDR1 MNHEY, CDR2 SVGAGI. This CDR3 has 13 amino acids. Repertoires were generated with immunoSEQ multiplex PCR, while TCRdb's copy carries only in-frame clones and drops some. The sample lists over 150,000 clones; roughly 94% were seen once. These data originate in a study of control samples from healthy donors and cancer patients. The receptor was derived from a man aged 55 to 70 with colorectal cancer. Material for sequencing was PBMCs. This sequence joins TRBV6-5 and TRBJ1-5, with D maybe TRBD1 (6 bases). The CDR3 DNA follows: TGTGCCAGCGGTAGGGGGTTCGATCAGCCCCAGCATTTT. Its protein product is CASGRGFDQPQHF.